These 7 T cell receptor beta chains were all obtained from the same sample, sequenced in a study of T cell repertoires in cytomegalovirus infection. TCRdb used MiXCR to reprocess the reads, holding one entry per CDR3 protein. The repertoire consists of about a million distinct CDR3 sequences, with roughly a third occurring once and the leading ten covering about an eighth. No antigen has been identified for these receptors. The specimen comprised cultured CD8+ T cells from PBMCs, sampled from culture after CMV antigen stimulation. These receptors were collected from a human donor in good health (CMV status not recorded). Some clones in this sample may be carry-over from other donors' samples.

This clonotype was seen more than once but under ten times. The chain combines TRBV15 with TRBJ2-5, with a weak D call TRBD1 (6 bases). There are 13 residues in the CDR3. The V end lost 9 bases, the J end lost 4 bases, and 15 bases lay between the germline ends. CDR1 is LNHNV, CDR2 YYDKDF, per germline (reference sequence). CDR3 residues: CATAFTGRETQYF. The CDR3 coding sequence is TGTGCCACAGCCTTTACAGGGAGAGAGACCCAGTACTTC.

The chain combines TRBV4-1 with TRBJ2-1, with D unresolved. The germline gives CDR1 MGHRA, CDR2 YSYEKL. V lost 2 bases to trimming and J lost 7 bases, with 9 bases between them. This CDR3 contains 13 residues. The CDR3 DNA sequence: TGCGCCAGCAGCCAAAATCTGAAGAATGAGCAGTTCTTC. Amino acid sequence: CASSQNLKNEQFF.

This clonotype appeared a few times. The rearrangement joins TRBV6-5 to TRBJ2-2, with 8 bases matching TRBD2. The V gene end was trimmed by 2 bases and the J gene end by 5 bases; junction bases not matched to a gene: 1. CDR1 is MNHEY and CDR2 is SVGAGI in the germline V gene. This CDR3 has 14 residues. The CDR3 region has the DNA TGTGCCAGCAGTTACAAGCGGGGGACCGGGGAGCTGTTTTTT. It yields the protein CASSYKRGTGELFF.

This chain connects TRBV19 to TRBJ1-1, with D possibly matching TRBD1 (5 bases). The CDR3 is 12 amino acids. V was trimmed by 7 bases and J by 6 bases, leaving 12 bases between them. CDR1 LNHDA and CDR2 SQIVND come from the germline V gene (reference sequence). CDR3 in amino acids: CASISREAEAFF. DNA of the CDR3: TGTGCCAGTATAAGCAGGGAGGCTGAAGCTTTCTTT.

This clonotype was found a few times. The rearrangement joins TRBV2 to TRBJ2-1; TRBD2 matches 12 bases. The junction had 3 bases not matched to a gene; V was cut back by 4 bases and J by 8 bases. Germline-derived CDR1 and CDR2 are SNHLY and FYNNEI. This CDR3 spans 14 amino acids. CDR3 in DNA: TGTGCCAGCAGTGGGACTAGCGGGGTTGATGAGCAGTTCTTC. It yields the protein CASSGTSGVDEQFF.

This clonotype was counted between two and nine times. This sequence joins TRBV7-9 and TRBJ1-3; D is perhaps TRBD1 (5 bases). The CDR3 totals 15 residues. Germline CDR1 and CDR2: SEHNR and FQNEAQ (reference sequence). The V end lost 5 bases, the J end lost 7 bases, and 18 bases lay between the germline ends. The CDR3 DNA sequence: TGTGCCAGCAGCCTGGGGGTCTCGGAAGGGAACACCATATATTTT. The encoded protein is CASSLGVSEGNTIYF.

The chain recombines TRBV11-2 with TRBJ2-5; no reliable D call. V lost 2 bases, J lost 3 bases, and 10 bases lay in between. CDR1 SGHAT and CDR2 FQNNGV come from the germline V gene. CDR3 size: 14 residues. Here the CDR3 DNA reads TGTGCCAGCAGCTTACGCCGAAATGAAGAGACCCAGTACTTC. This codes for CASSLRRNEETQYF.